This T cell receptor (beta chain) comes out of a study of T cell responses to AZD1222 COVID-19 vaccine (dated by TCRdb to 2020 to 2022). Context from the whole study: AZD1222 recipients whose second dose came at about 4 weeks and those whose second dose came at about 12 weeks were combined into one group, since spike-specific TCR depth and breadth did not differ between the two schedules. A total of 233 trial participants underwent TCR sequencing, of whom some 210 received two doses of AZD1222 and around 26 received two doses of the MenACWY control vaccine. Enrollment into the trials was organized by age into subgroups of 18-55, 56-69 and 70-plus years, and those subgroups contained approximately 150, 30 and 60 TCR-sequenced participants, respectively.

The CDR3 regions of human TCRbeta chains were analyzed by immunosequencing. Turning to the authors' computational methods: Repertoire TCRs were matched against a reference library of SARS-CoV-2-specific TCRs generated with the MIRA antigen-specificity platform. Breadth was defined as the fraction of unique TCRs that were SARS-CoV-2-associated. Depth was defined as the fraction of total T cells that were SARS-CoV-2-associated. Using the MIRA data, each spike-specific TCR was assigned both to the spike region to which the TCR was reactive and to a CD4 or CD8 class. Log10-transformed breadth and depth values were compared by one-way ANOVA with Sidak's multiple comparisons tests. TCRdb retrieved this table from immuneACCESS and kept in-frame rearrangements only. Not all clones are present; in checked studies, unresolved V genes account for under half, and no reason is known for the remainder. The V and J calls and clone size were taken over from that table, and D and trimming were inferred from the DNA. This sample has about 100,000 clones in its table, and 88% of those were observed once. The ten largest clones add up to about 8.7% of the sample.

Only a few counts were recorded for this clone. Its antigen is not yet known. The record has no base qualities; no much larger clone is one base away. The sample's time point label, decoded: baseline before first vaccination. Vaccinee samples were obtained from the UK trials COV001 and COV002, which included a single-blind randomized controlled phase 2/3 trial of AZD1222 (ChAdOx1 nCoV-19) in healthy adults. Trial participant PBMC samples were collected at day 0 and day 28 after the second dose for TCRbeta chain sequencing. Overall study results and their limits: Reportedly, almost half of the unique spike-specific TCRs recognized epitopes lying outside the regions that are mutated in the B.1.351 and B.1.1.7 variants. Most participants were white British and females outnumbered males, and the authors suggested that clonal diversity may have been underestimated. In the small 56-69-year group, the increase in depth fell short of significance, most likely because of low power. Because no day 14 peak-response samples were available, the repertoires could be characterized only after the peak T cell response. Only 5 to 7 AZD1222 recipients were SARS-CoV-2 seropositive at baseline, limiting conclusions about previously exposed vaccinees. Vaccine-associated CD4 TCRs spanned the whole spike protein, with dominant responses in regions 160-218 and 743-854. Spike-specific TCR breadth and depth rose significantly after two AZD1222 doses compared with day 0 and with MenACWY recipients.

CDR1 and CDR2, per the germline V gene (reference sequence), are SGHKS and YYEKEE. From V the trimming removes 0 bases and from J it removes 5 bases, while the gene matches leave 6 bases of the junction unaccounted for. Counted from cysteine to phenylalanine, this CDR3 has 15 amino acids. The sequence is cut down to CDR3 DNA, 45 bases in frame from base 1. The clonotype was recovered from an adult in good health. Recombination linked TRBV5-5 to TRBJ1-2; TRBD1 agrees with 8 junctional bases. The material was peripheral blood, obtained on day 0 of AZD1222 vaccination. In nucleotides, the sequence is TGTGCCAGCAGCTTGGGACAGGGGATTACTTATGGCTACACCTTC. Its protein product is CASSLGQGITYGYTF.